This T cell receptor beta chain was recorded in a study of OX40 agonist ivuxolimab in advanced cancers. Study context: Previous treatment with anti-PD-1, anti-PD-L1 or anti-CTLA-4 therapy was allowed; 40% had received some. Whole-study findings and limits: On average, CD8+ T cells had more expanded clones than CD4+. At 0.1 to 3.0 mg/kg, CD4+ and CD8+ blood T cells expanded clonally by week 6.

Data came from immunoSEQ multiplex PCR; TCRdb stores just in-frame clones and leaves some out. Of approximately 51,000 clones in the sample, over 75% were seen once. This clone was picked up a small number of times. Its antigen is undetermined. The CDR3 runs 14 residues. Germline assignment: CDR1 MGHRA and CDR2 YSYEKL. V dropped 2 bases and J dropped 7; count of bases not matched to a gene: 5. V usage is TRBV4-1 and J usage is TRBJ2-1; 7 positions agree with TRBD2. Specimen: CD4+ or CD8+ T cells sorted from blood, collected in a trial of the OX40 agonist ivuxolimab. This TCR derives from an adult with an advanced solid tumor such as melanoma, head and neck, liver or kidney cancer. CDR3 residues: CASSQPRTSNEQFF. Written as DNA, the CDR3 is TGCGCCAGCAGCCAACCCCGGACTAGTAATGAGCAGTTCTTC.